The clone carrying this T cell receptor (beta chain) was seen ten or more times. This entry is derived from a study of T cells in Graves' hyperthyroidism and ophthalmopathy. Stable Graves' hyperthyroidism meant no ophthalmopathy progression within 18 months. Trimming pared 3 bases from V and 4 bases from J, leaving 12 bases between. The CDR3 sequence is 15 residues long. It was RNA transcripts that yielded the amplified TCR beta CDR3 regions. In the first-round RT-PCR of the TCR CDR3, the HTBI primer set was used. In TCRdb, the multiplex PCR reads were re-called with MiXCR into one record per CDR3 protein. Here the sample spans about 690,000 distinct CDR3 sequences, around 15% being singletons.

The rearrangement links TRBV12-3 or TRBV12-4 to TRBJ1-4; D gene unclear. The sequenced material came from blood. The receptor was isolated from a man aged 45-65 years with Graves' hyperthyroidism. The CDR3 protein is CASSFNSRINEKLFF. The CDR3 DNA sequence: TGTGCCAGCAGTTTCAACAGTAGAATTAATGAAAAACTGTTTTTT.